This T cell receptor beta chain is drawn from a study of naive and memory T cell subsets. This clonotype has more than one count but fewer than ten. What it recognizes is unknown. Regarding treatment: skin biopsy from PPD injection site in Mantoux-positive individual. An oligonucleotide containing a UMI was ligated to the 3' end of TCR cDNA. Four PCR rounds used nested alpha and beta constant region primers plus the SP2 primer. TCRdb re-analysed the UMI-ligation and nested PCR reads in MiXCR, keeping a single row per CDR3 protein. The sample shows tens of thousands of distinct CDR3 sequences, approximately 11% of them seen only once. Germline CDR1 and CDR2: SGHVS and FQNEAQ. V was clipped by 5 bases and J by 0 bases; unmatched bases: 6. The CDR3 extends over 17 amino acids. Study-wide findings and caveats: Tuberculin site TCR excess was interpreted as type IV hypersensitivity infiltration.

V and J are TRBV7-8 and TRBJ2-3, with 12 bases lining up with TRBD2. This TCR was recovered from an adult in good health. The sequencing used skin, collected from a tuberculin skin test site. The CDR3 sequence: CASSVRLAGESTDTQYF. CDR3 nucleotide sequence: TGTGCCAGCAGCGTCCGACTAGCGGGAGAGAGCACAGATACGCAGTATTTT.